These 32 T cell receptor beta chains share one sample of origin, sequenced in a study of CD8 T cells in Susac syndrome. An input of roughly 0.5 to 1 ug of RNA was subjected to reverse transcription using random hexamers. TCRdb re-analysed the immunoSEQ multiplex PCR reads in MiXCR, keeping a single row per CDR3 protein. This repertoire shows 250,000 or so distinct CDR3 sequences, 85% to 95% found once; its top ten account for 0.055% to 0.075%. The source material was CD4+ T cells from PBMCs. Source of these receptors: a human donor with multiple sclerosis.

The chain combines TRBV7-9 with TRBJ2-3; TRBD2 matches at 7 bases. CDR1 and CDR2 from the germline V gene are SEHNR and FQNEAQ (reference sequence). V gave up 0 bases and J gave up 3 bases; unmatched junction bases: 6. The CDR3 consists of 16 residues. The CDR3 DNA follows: TGTGCCAGCAGCTTAGCGGTCAGGGAGGGGACAGATACGCAGTATTTT. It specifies CASSLAVREGTDTQYF.

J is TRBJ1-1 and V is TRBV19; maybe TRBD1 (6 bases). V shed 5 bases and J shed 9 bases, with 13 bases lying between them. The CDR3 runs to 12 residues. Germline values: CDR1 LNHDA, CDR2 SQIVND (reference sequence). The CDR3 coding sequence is TGTGCCAGTAGTGCCACCGGGGGCAAAGCTTTCTTT. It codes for CASSATGGKAFF.

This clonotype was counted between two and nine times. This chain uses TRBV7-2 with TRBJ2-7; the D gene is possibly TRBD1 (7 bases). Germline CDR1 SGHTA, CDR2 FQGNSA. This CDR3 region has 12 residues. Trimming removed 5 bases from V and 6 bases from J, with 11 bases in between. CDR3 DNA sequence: TGTGCCAGCAGCGCGCAGGGGGGCGAGCAGTACTTC. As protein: CASSAQGGEQYF.

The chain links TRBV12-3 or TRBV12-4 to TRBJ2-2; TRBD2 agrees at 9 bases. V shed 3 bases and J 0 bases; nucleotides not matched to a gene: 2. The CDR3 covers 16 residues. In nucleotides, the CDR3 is TGTGCCAGCAGTTTCGGCGGGAGGGCGAACACCGGGGAGCTGTTTTTT. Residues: CASSFGGRANTGELFF.

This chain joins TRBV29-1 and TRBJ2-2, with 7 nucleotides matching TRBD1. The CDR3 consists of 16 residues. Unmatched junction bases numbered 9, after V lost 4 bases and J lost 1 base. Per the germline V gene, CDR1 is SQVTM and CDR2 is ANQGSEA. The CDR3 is CSVASVRTGNTGELFF. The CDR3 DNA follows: TGCAGCGTTGCTTCCGTGCGGACAGGGAACACCGGGGAGCTGTTTTTT.

CDR3 DNA sequence: TGTGCCAGCAGCTCCCTAGGTGTGCGGGGTTCATACAATGAGCAGTTCTTC. Its translation: CASSSLGVRGSYNEQFF. The chain combines TRBV5-6 with TRBJ2-1; D may be TRBD2 (6 bases). V was clipped by 3 bases and J by 4 bases, with 20 bases between them. CDR1 SGHDT and CDR2 YYEEEE come from the germline V gene. CDR3 length: 17 residues.

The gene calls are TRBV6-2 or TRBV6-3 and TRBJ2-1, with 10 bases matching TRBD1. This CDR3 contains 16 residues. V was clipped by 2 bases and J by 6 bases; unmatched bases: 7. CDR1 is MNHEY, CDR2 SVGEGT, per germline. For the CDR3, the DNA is TGTGCCAGCAGTTACCCCCTGGACAGGGGGGGCAATGAGCAGTTCTTC. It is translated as CASSYPLDRGGNEQFF.

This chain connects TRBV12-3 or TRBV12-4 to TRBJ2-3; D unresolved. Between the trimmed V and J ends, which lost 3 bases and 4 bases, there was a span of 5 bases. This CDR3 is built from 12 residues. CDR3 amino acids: CASSFIPDTQYF. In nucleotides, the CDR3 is TGTGCCAGCAGTTTTATACCAGATACGCAGTATTTT.

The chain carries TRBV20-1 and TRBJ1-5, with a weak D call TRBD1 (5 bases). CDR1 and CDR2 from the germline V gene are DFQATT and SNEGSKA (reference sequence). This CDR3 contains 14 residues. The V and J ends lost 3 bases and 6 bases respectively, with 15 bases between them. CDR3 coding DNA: TGCAGTGCTAGTTATTTGGGGACTTTTCAGCCCCAGCATTTT. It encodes CSASYLGTFQPQHF.

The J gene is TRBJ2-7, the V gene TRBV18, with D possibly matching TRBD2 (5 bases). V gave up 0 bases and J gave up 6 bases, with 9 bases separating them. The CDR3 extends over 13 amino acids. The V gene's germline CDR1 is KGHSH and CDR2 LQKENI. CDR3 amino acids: CASSPPGGLEQYV. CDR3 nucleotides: TGTGCCAGCTCACCACCCGGCGGGCTCGAGCAGTACGTC.

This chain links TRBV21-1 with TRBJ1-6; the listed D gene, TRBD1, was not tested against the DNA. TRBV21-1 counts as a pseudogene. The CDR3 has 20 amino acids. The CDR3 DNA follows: TGTGCCAGCAGCAAAGCTCGGGGACAGGGTCCCATTAGAGGGGATTCACCCCTCCACTTT. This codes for CASSKARGQGPIRGDSPLHF.

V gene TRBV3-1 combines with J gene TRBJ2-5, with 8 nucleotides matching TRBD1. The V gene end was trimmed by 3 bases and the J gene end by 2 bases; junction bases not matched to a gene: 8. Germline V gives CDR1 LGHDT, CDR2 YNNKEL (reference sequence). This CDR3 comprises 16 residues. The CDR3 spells CASSQPGGLLQETQYF. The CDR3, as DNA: TGTGCCAGCAGCCAGCCAGGGGGCCTACTTCAAGAGACCCAGTACTTC.

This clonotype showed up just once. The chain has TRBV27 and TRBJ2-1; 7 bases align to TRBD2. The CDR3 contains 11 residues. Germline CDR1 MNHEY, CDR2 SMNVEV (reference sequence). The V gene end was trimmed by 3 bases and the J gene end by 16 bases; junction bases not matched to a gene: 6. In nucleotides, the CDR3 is TGTGCCAGCAGTTTCCGGACTAGGGTATTCTTC. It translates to CASSFRTRVFF.

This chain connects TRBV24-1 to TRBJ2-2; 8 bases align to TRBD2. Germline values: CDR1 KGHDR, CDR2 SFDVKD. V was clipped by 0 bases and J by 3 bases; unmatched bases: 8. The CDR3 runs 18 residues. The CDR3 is CATSDLQPGGIDTGELFF. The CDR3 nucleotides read TGTGCCACCAGTGATTTGCAGCCGGGAGGGATCGACACCGGGGAGCTGTTTTTT.

The chain's CDR3 is CASSPFGYEQYF. CDR3 DNA sequence: TGTGCCAGCTCACCTTTCGGCTACGAGCAGTACTTC. The gene calls are TRBV18 and TRBJ2-7, with no clear D. The CDR3 consists of 12 residues. Germline CDR1 and CDR2: KGHSH and LQKENI. V dropped 3 bases and J dropped 3 bases, with 6 bases sitting between them. The full variable domain, rest sourced from reference TRBV18 and TRBJ2-7, is NAGVMQNPRHLVRRRGQEARLRCSPMKGHSHVYWYRQLPEEGLKFMVYLQKENIIDESGMPKERFSAEFPKEGPSILRIQQVVRGDSAAYFCASSPFGYEQYFGPGTRLTVT.

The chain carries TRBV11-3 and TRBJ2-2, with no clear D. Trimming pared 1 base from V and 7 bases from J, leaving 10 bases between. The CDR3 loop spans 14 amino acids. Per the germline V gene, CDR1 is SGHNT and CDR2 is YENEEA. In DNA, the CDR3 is TGTGCCAGCAGCTTAGGTGGTCACCTCGGGGAGCTGTTTTTT. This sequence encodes CASSLGGHLGELFF.

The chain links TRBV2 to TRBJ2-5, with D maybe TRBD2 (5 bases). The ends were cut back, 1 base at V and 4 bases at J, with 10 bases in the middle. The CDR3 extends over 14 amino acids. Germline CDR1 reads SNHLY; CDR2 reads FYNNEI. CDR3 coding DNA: TGTGCCAGCAGTGAAGGAGGAGGAGGAGAGACCCAGTACTTC. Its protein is CASSEGGGGETQYF.

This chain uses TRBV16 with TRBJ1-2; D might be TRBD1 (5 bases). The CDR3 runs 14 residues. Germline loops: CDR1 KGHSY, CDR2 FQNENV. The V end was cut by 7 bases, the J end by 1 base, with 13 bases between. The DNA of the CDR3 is TGTGCCAGCACCCAGCCCGACAGTAACTATGGCTACACCTTC. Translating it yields CASTQPDSNYGYTF.

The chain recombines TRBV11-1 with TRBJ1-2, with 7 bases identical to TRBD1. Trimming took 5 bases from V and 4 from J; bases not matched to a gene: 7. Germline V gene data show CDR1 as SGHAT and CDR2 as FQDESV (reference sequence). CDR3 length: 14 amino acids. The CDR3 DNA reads TGTGCCAGCAGCCCGGACAGGCTCGTCTATGGCTACACCTTC. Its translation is CASSPDRLVYGYTF.

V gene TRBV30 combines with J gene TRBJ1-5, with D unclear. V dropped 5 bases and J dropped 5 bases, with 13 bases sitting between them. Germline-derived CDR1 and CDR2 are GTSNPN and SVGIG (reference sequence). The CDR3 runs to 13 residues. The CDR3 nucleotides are TGTGCCTGGGGGAGAGGTGTTGATCAGCCCCAGCATTTT. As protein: CAWGRGVDQPQHF.

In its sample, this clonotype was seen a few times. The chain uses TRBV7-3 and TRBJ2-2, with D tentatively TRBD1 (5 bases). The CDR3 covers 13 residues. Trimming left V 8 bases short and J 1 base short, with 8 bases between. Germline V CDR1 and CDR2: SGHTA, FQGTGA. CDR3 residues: CASGQGNTGELFF. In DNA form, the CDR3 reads TGTGCCAGCGGCCAGGGGAACACCGGGGAGCTGTTTTTT.

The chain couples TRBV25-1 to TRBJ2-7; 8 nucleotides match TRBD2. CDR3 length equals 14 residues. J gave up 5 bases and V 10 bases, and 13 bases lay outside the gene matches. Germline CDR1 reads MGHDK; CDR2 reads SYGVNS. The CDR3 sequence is CATPGAGRANEQYV. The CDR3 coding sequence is TGTGCCACCCCCGGTGCCGGGAGGGCCAACGAGCAGTACGTC.

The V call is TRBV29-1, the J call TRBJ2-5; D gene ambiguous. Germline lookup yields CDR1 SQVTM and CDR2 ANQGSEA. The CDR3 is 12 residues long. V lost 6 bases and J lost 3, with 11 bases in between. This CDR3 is CSVSRSEETQYF. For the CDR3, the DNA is TGCAGCGTCTCGCGCTCCGAAGAGACCCAGTACTTC.

The CDR3 coding sequence is TGCAGCGCCACCCGGTCGGGTAGAGAAGAGACCCAGTACTTC. This translates into CSATRSGREETQYF. The chain couples TRBV29-1 to TRBJ2-5; D gene ambiguous. The CDR3 length is 14 residues. Between the trimmed V and J ends, which lost 7 bases and 3 bases, there was a span of 18 bases. Germline V CDR1 and CDR2: SQVTM, ANQGSEA. Supplemented by reference TRBV29-1 and TRBJ2-5, the full variable domain reads SAVISQKPSRDICQRGTSLTIQCQVDSQVTMMFWYRQQPGQSLTLIATANQGSEATYESGFVIDKFPISRPNLTFSTLTVSNMSPEDSSIYLCSATRSGREETQYFGPGTRLLVL.

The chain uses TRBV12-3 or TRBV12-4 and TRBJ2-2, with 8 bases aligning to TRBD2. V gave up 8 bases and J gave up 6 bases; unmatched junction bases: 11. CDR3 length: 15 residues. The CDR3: CASSGGAGFAGELFF. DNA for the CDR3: TGTGCCAGCTCCGGGGGGGCCGGTTTCGCCGGGGAGCTGTTTTTT.

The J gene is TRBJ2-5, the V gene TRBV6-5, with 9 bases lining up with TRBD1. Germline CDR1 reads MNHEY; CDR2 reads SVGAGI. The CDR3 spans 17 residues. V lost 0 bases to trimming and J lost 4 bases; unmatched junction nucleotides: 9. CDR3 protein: CASSYSMDRGRGETQYF. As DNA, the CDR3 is TGTGCCAGCAGTTACTCGATGGACAGGGGAAGGGGAGAGACCCAGTACTTC.

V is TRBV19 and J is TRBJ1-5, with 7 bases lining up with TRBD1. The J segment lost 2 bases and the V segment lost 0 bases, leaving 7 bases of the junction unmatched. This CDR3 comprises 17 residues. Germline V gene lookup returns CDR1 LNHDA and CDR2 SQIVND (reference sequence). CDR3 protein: CASSIDGQAARNQPQHF. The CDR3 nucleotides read TGTGCCAGTAGTATAGACGGACAGGCGGCCCGCAATCAGCCCCAGCATTTT.

The CDR3 loop is CASSLSHRGTRIKQETQYF. CDR3 sequence (DNA): TGTGCCAGCAGCTTATCCCACCGGGGGACCAGGATAAAACAAGAGACCCAGTACTTC. The chain uses TRBV11-3 and TRBJ2-5; D may be TRBD2 (6 bases). The V end was cut by 2 bases, the J end by 2 bases, with 24 bases between. Germline-derived CDR1 and CDR2 are SGHNT and YENEEA. The CDR3 sequence is 19 residues long.

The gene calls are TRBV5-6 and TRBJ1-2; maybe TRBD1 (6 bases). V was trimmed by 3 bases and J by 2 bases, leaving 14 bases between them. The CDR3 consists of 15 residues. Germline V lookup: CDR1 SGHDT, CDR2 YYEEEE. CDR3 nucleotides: TGTGCCAGCAGCTACCACAGGGAAGCCAACTATGGCTACACCTTC. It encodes CASSYHREANYGYTF.

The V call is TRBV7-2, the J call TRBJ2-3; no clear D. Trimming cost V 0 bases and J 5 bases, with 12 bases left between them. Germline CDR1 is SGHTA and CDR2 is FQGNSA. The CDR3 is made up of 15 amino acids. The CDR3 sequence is CASSLAGSGIDTQYF. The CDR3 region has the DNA TGTGCCAGCAGCTTAGCCGGCTCTGGGATAGATACGCAGTATTTT.

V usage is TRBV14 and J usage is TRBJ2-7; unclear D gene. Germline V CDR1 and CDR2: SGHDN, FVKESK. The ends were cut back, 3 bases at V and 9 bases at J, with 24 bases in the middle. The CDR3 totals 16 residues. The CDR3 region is CASSQSRPNVYEWQYF. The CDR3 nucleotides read TGTGCCAGCAGCCAGAGTCGACCAAACGTCTACGAGTGGCAGTACTTC.

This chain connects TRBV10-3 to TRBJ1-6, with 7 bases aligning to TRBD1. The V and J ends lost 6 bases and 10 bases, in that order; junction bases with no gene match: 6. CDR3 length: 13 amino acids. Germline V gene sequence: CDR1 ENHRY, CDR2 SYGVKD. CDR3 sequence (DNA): TGTGCCATCAGAACAGGGGCTGAATCACCCCTCCACTTT. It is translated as CAIRTGAESPLHF.